This TCR beta chain was captured in a study of CD8+ T cells in alopecia areata. The germline V gene encodes CDR1 SGHRS and CDR2 YFSETQ. V was pared by 2 bases and J by 4 bases, with 4 bases between. This CDR3 region has 13 residues. Following RNA extraction, reverse transcription yielded cDNA that acted as the sequencing template. Sequenced by immunoSEQ multiplex PCR; TCRdb stores in-frame clones only, minus some. The repertoire holds approximately 130,000 clones, around 63% seen once, with around 5.7% in the top ten. Stated treatment: oral pan-JAK inhibitor, 5-10 mg twice daily. As concerns this clone: The sample carries other DNA sequences with the same CDR3.

This specimen consisted of CD4+ T cells sorted from blood, obtained at week 4, from a patient treated with tofacitinib. The chain links TRBV5-1 to TRBJ2-6; unclear D gene. This sequence was found in a human donor with alopecia areata. This CDR3 reads CASSLAGANVLTF. The CDR3 nucleotides read TGCGCCAGCAGCTTAGCCGGGGCCAACGTCCTGACTTTC.